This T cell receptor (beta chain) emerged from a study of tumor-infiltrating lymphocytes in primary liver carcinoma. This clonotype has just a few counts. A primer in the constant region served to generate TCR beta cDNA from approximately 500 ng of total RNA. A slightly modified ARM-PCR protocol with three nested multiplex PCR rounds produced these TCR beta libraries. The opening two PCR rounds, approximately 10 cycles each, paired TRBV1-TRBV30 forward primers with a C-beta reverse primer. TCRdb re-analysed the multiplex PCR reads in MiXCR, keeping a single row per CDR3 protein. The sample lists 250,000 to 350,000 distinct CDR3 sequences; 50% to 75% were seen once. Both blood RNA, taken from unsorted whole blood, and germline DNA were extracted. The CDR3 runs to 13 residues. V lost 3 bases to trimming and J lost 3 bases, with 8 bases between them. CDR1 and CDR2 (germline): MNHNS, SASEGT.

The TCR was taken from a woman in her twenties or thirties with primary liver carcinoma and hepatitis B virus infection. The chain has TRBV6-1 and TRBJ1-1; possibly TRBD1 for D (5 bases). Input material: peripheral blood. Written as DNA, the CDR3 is TGTGCCAGCAGTGATCAGGGTTACACTGAAGCTTTCTTT. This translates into CASSDQGYTEAFF.